This TCR beta chain is from a study of blood T cell repertoires in COVID-19. J lost 0 bases, V lost 4 bases, and 17 bases had no gene match. Germline CDR1 and CDR2: MNHEY and SVGEGT. The CDR3 extends over 19 amino acids. The method was immunoSEQ multiplex PCR; TCRdb's version includes in-frame clones alone and lacks a portion of them. Of some 200,000 clones listed, roughly 83% are singletons. This clone has only one observation. The sequence was collected from a woman aged 35 to 49 with acute COVID-19. Sequences were obtained from PBMCs or T cells enriched from blood (not recorded which). The rearrangement joins TRBV6-2 or TRBV6-3 to TRBJ1-2; 7 positions agree with TRBD1. Here the CDR3 reads CASSSTPGQLLISNYGYTF. CDR3 DNA: TGTGCCAGCAGTTCGACCCCGGGACAGCTTCTCATATCTAACTATGGCTACACCTTC.